This T cell receptor (beta chain) was found in a study of Ad26.COV2.S vaccination and SARS-CoV-2 variants. Whole-study context: Dosing was one shot or two shots 56 days apart.

This clone has a single count. Treatment reported: 19 received Ad26.COV2.S at low or high dose, single or two shots; about 5 received placebo; per-sample allocation not given. Sampling was done on day 63 after the first vaccine or placebo injection. The CDR3 consists of 17 residues. Germline V gives CDR1 MNHEY, CDR2 SMNVEV (reference sequence). Trimming left V 2 bases short and J 4 bases short, with 18 bases between. Data came from immunoSEQ multiplex PCR; TCRdb stores just in-frame clones and leaves some out. This sample has hundreds of thousands of clones, with around 90% found just once. This clonotype originated in a person between 18 and 59 years old who received the Ad26.COV2.S COVID-19 vaccine or a placebo. This sample comprised peripheral blood, obtained in a trial of Ad26.COV2.S vaccine versus placebo. This chain uses TRBV27 with TRBJ1-5, with D unclear. The CDR3 loop reads CASSLQGPRVGNQPQHF. The CDR3 region has the DNA TGTGCCAGCAGTTTACAAGGTCCGAGGGTAGGAAATCAGCCCCAGCATTTT.